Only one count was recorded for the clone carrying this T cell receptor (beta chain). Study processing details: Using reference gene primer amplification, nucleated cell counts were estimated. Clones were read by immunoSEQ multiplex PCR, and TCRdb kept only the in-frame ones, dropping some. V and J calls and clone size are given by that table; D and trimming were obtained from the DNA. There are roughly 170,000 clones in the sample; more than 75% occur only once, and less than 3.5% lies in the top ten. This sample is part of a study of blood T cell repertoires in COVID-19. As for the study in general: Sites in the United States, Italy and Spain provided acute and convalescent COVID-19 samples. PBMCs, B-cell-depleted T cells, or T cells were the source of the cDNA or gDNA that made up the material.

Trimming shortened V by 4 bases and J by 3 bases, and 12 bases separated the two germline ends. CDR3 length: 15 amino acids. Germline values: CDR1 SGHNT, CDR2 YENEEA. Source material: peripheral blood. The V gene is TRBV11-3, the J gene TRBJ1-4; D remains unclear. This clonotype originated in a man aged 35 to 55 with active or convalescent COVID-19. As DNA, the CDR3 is TGTGCCAGCAGCTCTCGGTCCGAAGCTAATGAAAAACTGTTTTTT. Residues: CASSSRSEANEKLFF.